Below, 4 T cell receptor beta chains from the same sample are listed, as sequenced in a study of T cell clones after liver transplantation. The repertoire was sequenced with immunoSEQ multiplex PCR; TCRdb's copy has only in-frame clones and lacks some. The profile shows roughly 72,000 clones, approximately 80% of them singletons. The starting material was CD4+ T cells from blood, obtained about 50 months after liver transplant. These receptor sequences come from a human patient who received a liver transplant. Some T cells may be the graft donor's.

Only one count was recorded for this clone. The rearrangement uses TRBV5-4 and TRBJ1-2, with 8 nucleotides matching TRBD1. This CDR3 has 16 residues. Germline CDR1 is SGHNT and CDR2 is YYREEE (reference sequence). J gave up 3 bases and V 0 bases, and 7 bases lay outside the gene matches. The CDR3 is CASSLAGGAVDYGYTF. Written as DNA, the CDR3 is TGTGCCAGCAGCTTGGCAGGGGGCGCGGTGGACTATGGCTACACCTTC. The complete variable domain, with remaining parts taken from reference TRBV5-4 and TRBJ1-2, reads ETGVTQSPTHLIKTRGQQVTLRCSSQSGHNTVSWYQQALGQGPQFIFQYYREEENGRGNFPPRFSGLQFPNYSSELNVNALELDDSALYLCASSLAGGAVDYGYTFGSGTRLTVV.

V is TRBV4-2 and J is TRBJ2-2, with 13 bases matching TRBD2. Per germline, CDR1 LGHNA and CDR2 YNFKEQ. The CDR3 contains 18 residues. The trim removed 1 base at V and 5 bases at J, leaving 7 bases unmatched. CDR3 nucleotides: TGTGCCAGCAGCCAAGGGACTAGCGGGGGTTTAGGGACCGGGGAGCTGTTTTTT. It specifies CASSQGTSGGLGTGELFF.

The J gene is TRBJ1-3, the V gene TRBV9; D unresolved. Germline V gene data show CDR1 as SGDLS and CDR2 as YYNGEE. Trimming cost V 0 bases and J 0 bases, with 10 bases left between them. This CDR3 is 16 amino acids long. The CDR3 spells CASSVATASSGNTIYF. The CDR3 DNA follows: TGTGCCAGCAGCGTAGCTACTGCCAGCTCTGGAAACACCATATATTTT.

This clone was seen only once. The chain recombines TRBV6-6 with TRBJ2-3, with TRBD2 matching over 9 bases. The V and J ends lost 5 bases and 6 bases, in that order; junction bases with no gene match: 9. Germline assignment: CDR1 MNHNY and CDR2 SVGAGI (reference sequence). The CDR3 loop spans 15 amino acids. The CDR3 reads CASSGSGGMGDTQYF. The CDR3 DNA reads as TGTGCCAGCAGTGGAAGCGGGGGGATGGGGGATACGCAGTATTTT.